This T cell receptor beta chain comes out of a study of OX40 agonist ivuxolimab in advanced cancers. Study conclusions and caveats: Several nonresponders also turned out to have low normalized T-cell clonal expansion. Relative to CD4+, CD8+ T cells held more expanded clones on average.

The assay was immunoSEQ multiplex PCR, and TCRdb's table has in-frame clones only and misses some. This table has roughly 67,000 clones, approximately 91% appearing once. V shed 4 bases and J shed 5 bases, with 8 bases lying between them. Per the germline V gene, CDR1 is SQVTM and CDR2 is ANQGSEA. This CDR3 comprises 11 residues. With respect to this clone: What it binds is unknown.

Sequencing was performed on CD4+ or CD8+ T cells sorted from blood, taken in a trial of the OX40 agonist ivuxolimab. The sequence was collected from an adult with an advanced solid tumor such as melanoma, head and neck, liver or kidney cancer. The chain joins TRBV29-1 to TRBJ2-5, with D uncertain. The CDR3 protein is CSVGHLETQYF. The CDR3 nucleotides read TGCAGCGTTGGGCACCTTGAGACCCAGTACTTC.